These T cell receptor beta chains were read from a single sample in a study of spatial heterogeneity in lung cancer. TCRdb used MiXCR to reprocess the 5' RACE reads, holding one entry per CDR3 protein. Of around 10,000 distinct CDR3 sequences in the sample, roughly 6.8% were seen once. Sequenced material: lung tumor tissue, taken at surgery. Receptor source: a male donor with early-stage non-small cell lung cancer. CDR3s include the opening cysteine and the closing phenylalanine or tryptophan. Fields, in order: V gene, CDR3 protein.

TRBV19	CASSDRLNPNEKLFF
TRBV24-1	CATSEPLVDNGGSYNSPLHF
TRBV7-2	CASSLEGYSTDTQYF
TRBV10-1	CASRPGLAGTDTQYF
TRBV20-1	CSATRWNSNQPQHF
TRBV4-2	CASSQDQGGSSPLHF
TRBV28	CASSRTGNLYTGELFF
TRBV7-2	CASSLARGAGQPQHF
TRBV7-2	CASSLDGSLGSPLHF
TRBV7-6	CASSLAAGQGAGELFF
TRBV6-1	CASSGGGTGLSYEQYF
TRBV18	CASSPPRSTTGAFF
TRBV21-1	CASSKARVPENYGYTF
TRBV20-1	CSARELQGSPNEQFF
TRBV6-1	CASSAGGNQPQHF
TRBV5-1	CASSSPGTTYNEQFF
TRBV2	CASSVRQAGNQPQHF
TRBV11-2	CASSLVLPSGGGEQYF
TRBV7-9	CASSLSSYNSPLHF
TRBV7-6	CASSLANEQFF
TRBV7-2	CASTQRAGRTSTDTQYF
TRBV7-9	CASRKGELGGYTF
TRBV7-2	CASSLAGTSTDTQYF
TRBV28	CASSYSQGAPIYGYTF
TRBV20-1	CSAPFSRGARFNEQFF
TRBV20-1	CSARDQRRGGWDTGELFF
TRBV3-1	CASSQANTEAFF
TRBV7-7	CASSSTGGEETQYF
TRBV7-2	CASSLQGNEAFF
TRBV5-1	CASSLVGRGLSTGELFF
TRBV5-6	CASSIGVNTDTQYF
TRBV5-4	CASRRGSAGDRGGAIQYF
TRBV20-1	CSAIPGQWYQETQYF
TRBV13	CASSRGFYEQYF
TRBV5-1	CASSLGYDGTEAFF
TRBV28	CASRPPVLTYEQYF
TRBV28	CASSFRTGRGPEAFF
TRBV9	CASSFTSGGGEFF
TRBV6-5	CASSYYSGIGNSPLHF
TRBV15	CATSREGGEQFF
TRBV7-3	CASSQTTGEAFF
TRBV30	CAWSVRLADTQYF
TRBV3-1	CASRSTGPGGDTQYF
TRBV27	CASSRDVKVYNEQFF
TRBV7-9	CASSLPMGGDTQYF
TRBV30	CAWRPGHTNTGELFF
TRBV30	CAWSVDRLREQFF
TRBV28	CASSSGTSGGAFYNEQFF
TRBV20-1	CSASPRVVGTSTDTQYF
TRBV5-6	CASSSRGGETQYF
TRBV7-2	CASSLVGEQYF
TRBV2	CAINRETYEQYF
TRBV30	CACLRGEGGEKLFF
TRBV28	CASSPPGQAQFF
TRBV2	CASPKTTESTEAFF
TRBV7-2	CASSLAWGQSNTGELFF
TRBV6-1	CASGGQGLGTDTQYF
TRBV6-4	CASSDSPSGGYNEQFF
TRBV11-2	CASSRLVSGANVLTF